This TCR beta chain was identified during a study of blood T cells in healthy people across ages. Study context: About one barcoded beta molecule per two T cells was the capture yield of template switching.

It was with a sample-barcoded 5' primer and a J-beta primer mix that a second PCR of about 6 to 12 cycles was run. TCRdb ran MiXCR on the 5' RACE reads and lists one entry per CDR3 protein. The sample includes about 810,000 distinct CDR3 sequences, 35% to 40% of them seen just once. Regarding the study as a whole: Older age coincided with a roughly linear decline in TCR beta diversity per million T cells.

CDR1 is MNHEY, CDR2 SVGEGT, per germline. The CDR3 is 15 amino acids. V lost 4 bases and J lost 1; bases outside the gene matches: 6. This clonotype came up a few times. Its antigen remains unknown. Caucasian individuals from Russia who were healthy and aged 6 to 90 acted as donors. The sequencing sample was made of blood. The chain employs TRBV6-2 or TRBV6-3 and TRBJ2-5, with TRBD2 identical over 7 bases. This receptor was taken from a man aged 18 to 29 in good health. The CDR3, as DNA: TGTGCCAGCAGTTCAAGCGGGGAGATCCAAGAGACCCAGTACTTC. As protein: CASSSSGEIQETQYF.